The 18 T cell receptor beta chains presented below share a single source sample, sequenced in a study of T cell repertoires in cytomegalovirus infection. TCRdb re-analysed the reads in MiXCR, keeping a single row per CDR3 protein. The data show more than 300,000 distinct CDR3 sequences, with approximately 35% seen just once and roughly 13% held by the top ten. Antigens for these TCRs are unknown. The sample consisted of cultured PBMCs, taken from culture after CMV antigen stimulation. Source of these receptors: a human donor in good health (CMV status not recorded). Some clones in this sample may be carry-over from other donors' samples.

The chain has TRBV19 and TRBJ1-5, with D maybe TRBD1 (5 bases). The CDR3 runs to 15 residues. V shed 9 bases and J shed 7 bases, with 22 bases lying between them. Germline assignment: CDR1 LNHDA and CDR2 SQIVND (reference sequence). CDR3 DNA sequence: TGTGCCAGCGCTCCTACGCAGGGTGGACCGCAGCCCCAGCATTTT. Its protein is CASAPTQGGPQPQHF.

There are a few counts of this clonotype. CDR3 region: CASSQGRTNEKLFF. CDR3 bases: TGTGCCAGCAGTCAGGGACGAACTAATGAAAAACTGTTTTTT. The chain is built from TRBV28 and TRBJ1-4; possibly TRBD1 for D (5 bases). This CDR3 is built from 14 residues. Germline V gene data show CDR1 as MDHEN and CDR2 as SYDVKM. Trimming cost V 5 bases and J 1 base, with 8 bases left between them.

V is TRBV27 and J is TRBJ2-1; D unresolved. Trimming shortened V by 1 base and J by 5 bases, and 21 bases separated the two germline ends. Per the germline V gene, CDR1 is MNHEY and CDR2 is SMNVEV (reference sequence). CDR3 size: 18 residues. The CDR3 reads CASSLFVVANPDNNEQFF. CDR3 nucleotides: TGTGCCAGCAGTTTATTCGTCGTGGCCAATCCTGACAACAATGAGCAGTTCTTC.

The table lists this clonotype with a few counts. The genes are TRBV12-3 or TRBV12-4 and TRBJ1-2; tentative D call: TRBD1 (6 bases). CDR3 size: 14 residues. V lost 7 bases to trimming and J lost 2 bases, with 14 bases between them. The CDR3 protein is CASTQLDRNYGYTF. Written as DNA, the CDR3 is TGTGCCAGCACCCAACTAGACAGGAACTATGGCTACACCTTC.

V gene TRBV7-8 combines with J gene TRBJ2-5, with a weak D call TRBD2 (6 bases). The CDR3 consists of 15 residues. Germline assignment: CDR1 SGHVS and CDR2 FQNEAQ. With 5 bases removed from V and 5 bases from J, the gap between germline ends came to 18 bases. DNA of the CDR3: TGTGCCAGCAGCCGACACCGGGGGAAAAGCGAGACCCAGTACTTC. This encodes CASSRHRGKSETQYF.

This rearrangement joins TRBV2 to TRBJ2-7; 9 bases agree with TRBD1. This CDR3 has 12 amino acids. The V and J ends lost 10 bases and 3 bases, in that order; junction bases with no gene match: 4. Germline V gene data show CDR1 as SNHLY and CDR2 as FYNNEI. CDR3 sequence: CAIRTGVYEQYF. The CDR3 DNA sequence: TGTGCCATCAGGACAGGGGTCTACGAGCAGTACTTC.

This clonotype showed up just a few times. This chain connects TRBV7-2 to TRBJ2-4; D ambiguous. CDR1 and CDR2 from the germline V gene are SGHTA and FQGNSA. V dropped 6 bases and J dropped 3 bases, with 15 bases sitting between them. The CDR3 covers 15 residues. The CDR3 region is CASRPGGFRKNIQYF. The CDR3 nucleotides are TGTGCCAGCAGACCCGGCGGTTTTCGCAAAAACATTCAGTACTTC.

This clonotype came up a few times. The V and J genes are TRBV6-5 and TRBJ1-6; TRBD1 matches at 9 bases. The trim removed 4 bases at V and 4 bases at J, leaving 5 bases unmatched. The CDR3 length is 16 residues. Germline CDR1 is MNHEY and CDR2 is SVGAGI. CDR3: CASSSDRGTYNSPLHF. The CDR3 coding sequence is TGTGCCAGCAGTTCCGACAGGGGGACTTATAATTCACCCCTCCACTTT.

This clonotype was seen many times. This chain links TRBV7-8 with TRBJ2-7, with D perhaps given as TRBD1 or TRBD2 (5 bases each). The V gene lost 0 bases and the J gene lost 7 bases, with 13 bases spanning the gap. Germline V gene data show CDR1 as SGHVS and CDR2 as FQNEAQ. The CDR3 is 14 residues long. The CDR3 bases are TGTGCCAGCAGCTTAGCGGGGACCCCAGGGGAGCAGTACGTC. Protein product: CASSLAGTPGEQYV.

The chain combines TRBV20-1 with TRBJ2-5, with D possibly being TRBD2 (5 bases). The V gene lost 3 bases and the J gene lost 2 bases, with 10 bases spanning the gap. The germline V gene encodes CDR1 DFQATT and CDR2 SNEGSKA (reference sequence). The CDR3 extends over 13 amino acids. The CDR3 loop is CSASSQRQETQYF. The DNA of the CDR3 is TGCAGTGCTAGTAGTCAGCGGCAAGAGACCCAGTACTTC.

The V and J genes are TRBV19 and TRBJ2-7, with D tentatively TRBD1 (6 bases). V gave up 9 bases and J gave up 0 bases, with 15 bases separating them. The CDR3 runs to 14 residues. The V gene's germline CDR1 is LNHDA and CDR2 SQIVND (reference sequence). The CDR3 protein is CASRDTLNSYEQYF. The CDR3 nucleotides are TGTGCCAGCCGGGACACCCTGAACTCCTACGAGCAGTACTTC.

The CDR3 protein is CASSLDSLRGELFF. The CDR3 DNA sequence: TGTGCCAGCAGCTTAGATAGCCTTCGCGGGGAGCTGTTTTTT. The chain combines TRBV7-2 with TRBJ2-2; D remains unclear. The CDR3 loop spans 14 amino acids. V was cut by 1 base and J by 7 bases, with 10 bases left in between. CDR1 is SGHTA, CDR2 FQGNSA, per germline.

The V call is TRBV28, the J call TRBJ2-3; D not certain. V was trimmed by 3 bases and J by 0 bases, leaving 7 bases between them. The CDR3 is made up of 14 amino acids. The germline V gene encodes CDR1 MDHEN and CDR2 SYDVKM. The CDR3 sequence: CASSFIRSTDTQYF. The CDR3 nucleotides read TGTGCCAGCAGTTTTATCCGAAGCACAGATACGCAGTATTTT.

This clonotype appeared a few times. This sequence joins TRBV7-2 and TRBJ2-1; 8 positions match TRBD2. The CDR3 has 11 residues. Trimming cost V 6 bases and J 10 bases; bases outside gene matches: 2. CDR1 is SGHTA and CDR2 is FQGNSA in the germline V gene. DNA for the CDR3: TGTGCCAGCAGGGTAGCGGGAGAGCAGTTCTTC. It encodes CASRVAGEQFF.

This clonotype was detected once. This chain uses TRBV7-8 with TRBJ1-3, with TRBD1 identical over 7 bases. The junction had 6 bases not matched to a gene; V was cut back by 4 bases and J by 0 bases. Germline CDR1 reads SGHVS; CDR2 reads FQNEAQ. CDR3 length: 16 amino acids. The CDR3: CASSWDSASSGNTIYF. CDR3 coding DNA: TGTGCCAGCAGCTGGGACAGCGCTTCCTCTGGAAACACCATATATTTT. Complete variable domain (other parts from reference TRBV7-8 and TRBJ1-3): GAGVSQSPRYKVAKRGQDVALRCDPISGHVSLFWYQQALGQGPEFLTYFQNEAQLDKSGLPSDRFFAERPEGSVSTLKIQRTQQEDSAVYLCASSWDSASSGNTIYFGEGSWLTVV.

The chain employs TRBV9 and TRBJ2-2, with D hard to call. Germline values: CDR1 SGDLS, CDR2 YYNGEE. The V gene lost 0 bases and the J gene lost 2 bases, with 8 bases spanning the gap. The CDR3 is 15 amino acids. CDR3 in amino acids: CASSVATGNTGELFF. CDR3 sequence (DNA): TGTGCCAGCAGCGTAGCTACCGGAAACACCGGGGAGCTGTTTTTT.

This clonotype was observed a few times. The rearrangement uses TRBV7-2 and TRBJ2-7, with a weak D call TRBD2 (5 bases). CDR1 and CDR2 (germline): SGHTA, FQGNSA. CDR3 size: 13 residues. Trimming shortened V by 7 bases and J by 0 bases, and 10 bases separated the two germline ends. The CDR3 DNA is TGTGCCAGCACCATGGGGAGCTCCTACGAGCAGTACGTC. It translates to CASTMGSSYEQYV.

The sample holds one count of this clonotype. The gene calls are TRBV5-1 and TRBJ2-5, with TRBD1 matching 7 bases. The ends lost 3 bases at V and 7 bases at J; junction bases unmatched: 15. Germline V gene data show CDR1 as SGHRS and CDR2 as YFSETQ. The CDR3 is 16 residues long. Here the CDR3 reads CASSSHLDRAFGTQYF. The CDR3 DNA reads as TGCGCCAGCAGCTCCCATCTCGACAGGGCCTTCGGGACCCAGTACTTC.